Included here is one TCR beta chain sequence, with context. In the study's own analysis: Cell counts per sample came from amplifying reference gene primers. Repertoires were generated with immunoSEQ multiplex PCR, while TCRdb's copy carries only in-frame clones and drops some. That table supplies the V and J calls and clone size; D and trimming were determined from the DNA. The sample contains over 150,000 clones, 84% of which appear only once. These data belong to a study of blood T cell repertoires in COVID-19. Turning to the study itself: Acute and convalescent COVID-19 specimens originated in the United States, Italy and Spain.

There are 14 residues in the CDR3. Trimming pared 3 bases from V and 6 bases from J, leaving 15 bases between. Germline loops: CDR1 SEHNR, CDR2 FQNEAQ (reference sequence). This sequence joins TRBV7-9 and TRBJ2-7; D is perhaps TRBD1 (6 bases). Sequenced input: peripheral blood. This sequence was found in an elderly woman with COVID-19, enrolled during active disease. CDR3 coding DNA: TGTGCCAGCAGCTTTCAGGGGTCGCTCCCCGAGCAGTACTTC. Encoded protein: CASSFQGSLPEQYF.